This TCR beta chain was sequenced in a study of neurological immune-mediated disorders. Each TCR transcript was tagged with a 10-nucleotide random UMI during 5'RACE. TCRdb recomputed calls from the 5' RACE reads with MiXCR, one row per CDR3 protein. The sample includes tens of thousands of distinct CDR3 sequences, about 2% of them seen just once. Germline CDR1 reads SGHKS; CDR2 reads YYEKEE (reference sequence). V was shortened by 4 bases and J by 5 bases, with 18 bases between the two germline ends. The CDR3 loop spans 15 amino acids. This clonotype has ten or more counts. The rearrangement links TRBV5-5 to TRBJ2-5, with D possibly matching TRBD2 (7 bases). The TCR was taken from a middle-aged woman with multiple sclerosis. Specimen: PBMCs. The CDR3 DNA is TGTGCCAGCAGCAGGTGGGGGGGCCTCAGGGAGACCCAGTACTTC. This codes for CASSRWGGLRETQYF. The whole variable domain, remainder taken from reference TRBV5-5 and TRBJ2-5, is DAGVTQSPTHLIKTRGQQVTLRCSPISGHKSVSWYQQVLGQGPQFIFQYYEKEERGRGNFPDRFSARQFPNYSSELNVNALLLGDSALYLCASSRWGGLRETQYFGPGTRLLVL.